What follows are 15 T cell receptor beta chains derived from one specimen sequenced in a study of Graves' ophthalmopathy and Graves' hyperthyroidism. Amplified TCR beta CDR3 regions were obtained using RNA transcripts as template. Second-round multiplex PCR followed a first-round RT-PCR using HTBI primers. TCRdb ran MiXCR on the multiplex PCR reads and lists one entry per CDR3 protein. The sample has 1 million to 1.3 million distinct CDR3 sequences, less than 45% seen once. The sample consisted of peripheral blood or thyroid tissue (not recorded which). Receptors originate from an adult man with Graves' hyperthyroidism.

This clonotype has a single count. The V call is TRBV29-1, the J call TRBJ1-2; TRBD1 agrees at 7 bases. There are 14 residues in the CDR3. V trimming: 6 bases; J trimming: 7 bases; junction bases outside the gene matches: 14. Germline V lookup: CDR1 SQVTM, CDR2 ANQGSEA. DNA of the CDR3: TGCAGCGTCGTGGGACAGCTCCAAACGACTGGCTACACCTTC. Its translation is CSVVGQLQTTGYTF.

This clonotype was recorded many times. The chain joins TRBV25-1 to TRBJ2-7, with unresolved D. CDR1 is MGHDK and CDR2 is SYGVNS in the germline V gene. V lost 2 bases, J lost 2 bases, and 7 bases lay in between. This CDR3 comprises 13 residues. This CDR3 is CASSEVGTYEQYF. DNA for the CDR3: TGTGCCAGCAGTGAAGTTGGGACCTACGAGCAGTACTTC.

The genes are TRBV6-1 and TRBJ1-2; the D is unclear. The CDR3 consists of 14 residues. Germline CDR1 and CDR2: MNHNS and SASEGT. V shed 5 bases and J shed 8 bases, with 18 bases lying between them. This CDR3 reads CASSYTRDSLGYTF. The CDR3 DNA follows: TGTGCCAGCAGTTACACTCGGGATTCGTTAGGCTACACCTTC.

This clonotype is a singleton in its sample. The junction and the germline gene differ at one end; a read error may be behind it. The V gene is TRBV12-3 or TRBV12-4, the J gene TRBJ2-5; 7 bases agree with TRBD1. This CDR3 spans 14 amino acids. This CDR3 reads CASRQGEYQEPQYF. The CDR3 DNA sequence: TGTGCCAGTCGCCAGGGGGAGTACCAAGAGCCCCAGTACTTC.

The chain uses TRBV14 and TRBJ2-5; 7 bases line up with TRBD1. Germline values: CDR1 SGHDN, CDR2 FVKESK. V lost 2 bases, J lost 2 bases, and 5 bases stayed unmatched. The CDR3 contains 15 residues. This CDR3 reads CASSQTTGLQETQYF. The CDR3 DNA follows: TGTGCCAGCAGCCAAACGACAGGGCTGCAAGAGACCCAGTACTTC.

With regard to this clonotype: This sequence may be a read error, since a much larger clone differs from it by one base. The rearrangement links TRBV7-9 to TRBJ1-1; maybe TRBD1 (5 bases). The CDR3 is 15 amino acids. CDR1 SEHNR and CDR2 FQNEAQ come from the germline V gene (reference sequence). Trimming pared 4 bases from V and 6 bases from J, leaving 18 bases between. CDR3 region: CASSSRGEGRAEAFF. The CDR3 region has the DNA TGTGCCAGCAGCTCCCGTGGTGAGGGGCGAGCTGAAGCTTTCTTT.

This clonotype was observed many times. This sequence joins TRBV7-9 and TRBJ2-2; D is perhaps TRBD2 (6 bases). V was clipped by 5 bases and J by 0 bases, with 13 bases between them. The CDR3 runs 16 residues. Germline CDR1 and CDR2: SEHNR and FQNEAQ (reference sequence). The CDR3 loop is CASSPRGRPNTGELFF. CDR3 sequence (DNA): TGTGCCAGCAGCCCGCGAGGGAGGCCGAACACCGGGGAGCTGTTTTTT.

This clonotype occurred many times. This sequence joins TRBV10-1 and TRBJ1-3; the D gene is possibly TRBD1 (5 bases). Germline values: CDR1 WNHNN, CDR2 SYGVQD (reference sequence). Between the trimmed V and J ends, which lost 0 bases and 2 bases, there was a span of 8 bases. This CDR3 region has 15 residues. The CDR3 sequence is CASSESTGPGNTIYF. CDR3 nucleotide sequence: TGCGCCAGCAGTGAGTCGACGGGACCTGGAAACACCATATATTTT.

J is TRBJ1-3 and V is TRBV15; D gene uncertain. CDR1 and CDR2 (germline): LNHNV, YYDKDF (reference sequence). Trimming shortened V by 0 bases and J by 0 bases, and 12 bases separated the two germline ends. The CDR3 is made up of 17 amino acids. The CDR3 here is CATSRDRHSYSGNTIYF. As DNA, the CDR3 is TGTGCCACCAGCAGAGATAGGCACTCTTACTCTGGAAACACCATATATTTT.

This clonotype has a single count. A much larger clone lies one base from this, so it may be a read error. The chain joins TRBV20-1 to TRBJ1-5; the D gene is possibly TRBD1 (6 bases). This CDR3 spans 15 amino acids. V lost 0 bases and J lost 7, with 16 bases in between. Germline V lookup: CDR1 DFQATT, CDR2 SNEGSKA (reference sequence). CDR3 sequence (DNA): TGCAGTGCTAGAGAACAGGGTGAGTCGGGGCAGCCCCAGCATTTT. Translation: CSAREQGESGQPQHF.

This clonotype was seen more than once but under ten times. The chain links TRBV5-1 to TRBJ2-7; the match to TRBD2 covers 9 bases. Germline-derived CDR1 and CDR2 are SGHRS and YFSETQ. The CDR3 has 14 residues. Germline trimming cut 2 bases from V and 3 bases from J; bases unmatched to any gene: 3. CDR3 in DNA: TGCGCCAGCAGCTTTGCTAGCGGGAACTACGAGCAGTACTTC. It yields the protein CASSFASGNYEQYF. Looking up the rest from reference TRBV5-1 and TRBJ2-7 gives the full variable domain: KAGVTQTPRYLIKTRGQQVTLSCSPISGHRSVSWYQQTPGQGLQFLFEYFSETQRNKGNFPGRFSGRQFSNSRSEMNVSTLELGDSALYLCASSFASGNYEQYFGPGTRLTVT.

V gene TRBV2 combines with J gene TRBJ2-5; TRBD1 matches at 7 bases. CDR1 is SNHLY and CDR2 is FYNNEI in the germline V gene. V gave up 2 bases and J gave up 4 bases; unmatched junction bases: 7. This CDR3 region has 15 residues. The CDR3 DNA sequence: TGTGCCAGCAGTGAACCAGGGGGATGGGGAGAGACCCAGTACTTC. Translation: CASSEPGGWGETQYF.

This sequence joins TRBV12-3 or TRBV12-4 and TRBJ1-2; 9 nucleotides line up with TRBD1. The CDR3 contains 14 residues. Losses at the gene ends were 9 bases for V and 3 bases for J; bases not matched to a gene: 8. The CDR3 DNA sequence: TGTGCCAGTAGTGGTACAGGGGGCGACTATGGCTACACCTTC. Amino acid sequence: CASSGTGGDYGYTF.

The rearrangement joins TRBV7-9 to TRBJ1-1; no reliable D call. The V gene lost 1 base and the J gene lost 5 bases, with 8 bases spanning the gap. CDR3 length equals 13 residues. Looked up from germline, CDR1 is SEHNR and CDR2 is FQNEAQ (reference sequence). The CDR3 DNA reads TGTGCCAGCAGCTTAGATCAGCCGACTGAAGCTTTCTTT. Protein sequence: CASSLDQPTEAFF.

This clonotype appeared once. The chain employs TRBV18 and TRBJ2-5; 14 nucleotides match TRBD2. Germline CDR1 is KGHSH and CDR2 is LQKENI. Losses at the gene ends were 3 bases for V and 4 bases for J; bases not matched to a gene: 7. CDR3 size: 17 residues. The CDR3 bases are TGTGCCAGCTCACCCATGGGACTAGCGGGAGCATCAGAGACCCAGTACTTC. Amino acid sequence: CASSPMGLAGASETQYF.